This paragraph reports one T cell receptor (beta chain). Its specificity is unknown. This entry is derived from a study of siplizumab effects on memory and regulatory T cells. Points from the study as a whole: Significantly reduced by siplizumab was the cumulative frequency of alloreactive sequences, namely those traceable to unstimulated CD4+ memory cells. There appeared to be greater diversity in naive T cells than in memory cells, and naive T cells seemed major contributors to the alloresponse.

Assays examined approximately 9.1 x 10^4 TCR templates per sample. Sequenced by immunoSEQ multiplex PCR; TCRdb stores in-frame clones only, minus some. The sample includes around 100,000 clones, about 91% of them seen just once. The CDR3 consists of 16 residues. J gave up 4 bases and V 4 bases, and 9 bases lay outside the gene matches. CDR1 is MNHEY, CDR2 SVGAGI, per germline. The receptor was derived from a human donor in good health. The rearrangement uses TRBV6-5 and TRBJ1-1; 10 bases fit TRBD1. Sample: Tregs sorted from blood. The CDR3 spells CASSFLRGTGATEAFF. CDR3 bases: TGTGCCAGCAGTTTCCTCCGGGGGACAGGGGCCACTGAAGCTTTCTTT.